This note documents a single TCR beta chain sequence. Regarding time point: patch test 2, 6 weeks after DPC sensitization. Treatment in this sample: therapeutic diphenylcyclopropenone sensitization with weekly scalp DPC. Before extraction, the whole blood was not fractionated, and total RNA was taken from it. This sample stems from a study of human T cells and chemical hapten exposure. Study details: 2% DPC was applied to 2 cm by 2 cm of upper inner arm skin for sensitization. It was small differences in pooled library volume that mainly caused per-sample TCR yields to vary.

In the original workflow: Across samples, TCR counts had a median of roughly 96,000 and ranged from about 23,224 to 700,000. TCRdb called the RACE reads again in MiXCR, with one record for every CDR3 protein. Clone size and V and J calls follow TCRdb, not the original study. Here the sample spans roughly 69,000 distinct CDR3 sequences, 10% being singletons. The specimen comprised whole blood, sampled in connection with sensitization to the hapten diphenylcyclopropenone (DPC). The origin of this receptor is a woman between 50 and 59 years old with alopecia areata. Some clones in this sample may be carry-over from other donors' samples.

The CDR3 DNA is TGTGCCACCAGCAGAGATGGAAATACGCAGTATTTT. Residues: CATSRDGNTQYF. The gene calls are TRBV15 and TRBJ2-3; D is uncertain. The CDR3 sequence is 12 residues long. Trimming removed 0 bases from V and 7 bases from J, with 5 bases in between. CDR1 is LNHNV and CDR2 is YYDKDF in the germline V gene (reference sequence).